The sample holds many counts of the clone carrying this TCR beta chain. This sample stems from a study of regulatory T cells in long-lasting Graves disease. In the study overall: Antithyroid drug use was under 3 months in newly diagnosed Graves' patients.

Time point noted: newly diagnosed GD, antithyroid drugs for less than 3 months. Generation of the TCR library employed RNA extracted from PBMCs. Through Arm-PCR of CDR3 regions and iRepertoire HTBI primers, TCR beta libraries were built. TCRdb analysed the multiplex PCR reads with MiXCR anew, one entry per CDR3 protein. Of more than 450,000 distinct CDR3 sequences detected, about 12% appear once; the ten largest clones hold roughly 8.9%. Germline V lookup: CDR1 MNHEY, CDR2 SVGAGI. Losses at the gene ends were 0 bases for V and 4 bases for J; bases not matched to a gene: 3. The CDR3 loop spans 15 amino acids. The same sample was also studied in work on T cells in Graves' hyperthyroidism and ophthalmopathy. As that study records: First-round RT-PCR targeting the TCR CDR3 was performed with the HTBI primer set.

The starting material was peripheral blood mononuclear cells (PBMCs), obtained at new diagnosis, from a patient treated with antithyroid drugs. This receptor was identified in a woman aged 25 to 39 with Graves disease. This chain connects TRBV6-5 to TRBJ1-2; 9 bases align to TRBD1. CDR3 in DNA: TGTGCCAGCAGTTACTCTGACAGGGGGGGCTATGGCTACACCTTC. This translates into CASSYSDRGGYGYTF.